The next 19 T cell receptor beta chains were all read from a single sample in a study of identical twins. TCRdb passed the 5' RACE reads through MiXCR, listing each CDR3 protein once. Of over 550,000 distinct CDR3 sequences in the sample, around 7.4% are singletons; the top ten hold roughly 1.6%. These same records also appear under a second study, on yellow fever vaccine responses in identical twins.

The sequenced material came from PBMCs. Receptor source: a young woman in good health.

The chain recombines TRBV20-1 with TRBJ1-1, with 10 bases matching TRBD1. The CDR3 is made up of 14 amino acids. CDR1 is DFQATT, CDR2 SNEGSKA, per germline (reference sequence). With V trimmed by 3 bases and J by 1 base, 2 bases remained unmatched. The CDR3 DNA is TGCAGTGCTAGGGGACAGGGGTCGAACACTGAAGCTTTCTTT. Translated, it gives CSARGQGSNTEAFF.

This clonotype has a count of ten or more. This chain connects TRBV7-9 to TRBJ2-5, with 7 nucleotides matching TRBD1. The CDR3 is 15 residues long. Trimming cost V 7 bases and J 2 bases; bases outside gene matches: 10. CDR1 is SEHNR, CDR2 FQNEAQ, per germline (reference sequence). This CDR3 is CASTKLGQIQETQYF. The CDR3 bases are TGTGCCAGCACCAAATTGGGACAGATACAAGAGACCCAGTACTTC. The whole variable domain, filled in from reference TRBV7-9 and TRBJ2-5, reads DTGVSQNPRHKITKRGQNVTFRCDPISEHNRLYWYRQTLGQGPEFLTYFQNEAQLEKSRLLSDRFSAERPKGSFSTLEIQRTEQGDSAMYLCASTKLGQIQETQYFGPGTRLLVL.

This clonotype was detected a few times. The genes are TRBV5-1 and TRBJ2-5, with TRBD2 as a possible D gene (5 bases). The ends were cut back, 7 bases at V and 0 bases at J, with 10 bases in the middle. In germline, CDR1 is SGHRS, CDR2 YFSETQ. This CDR3 spans 13 amino acids. The CDR3 DNA sequence: TGCGCCAGCGGTTCCGGGAACCAAGAGACCCAGTACTTC. As protein: CASGSGNQETQYF. The full variable domain, its missing parts supplied by reference TRBV5-1 and TRBJ2-5, is KAGVTQTPRYLIKTRGQQVTLSCSPISGHRSVSWYQQTPGQGLQFLFEYFSETQRNKGNFPGRFSGRQFSNSRSEMNVSTLELGDSALYLCASGSGNQETQYFGPGTRLLVL.

The table lists this clonotype with many counts. As DNA, the CDR3 is TGTGCCAGCAGCTTAGTGCTAGCTGGGATGACAGATACGCAGTATTTT. Amino acids: CASSLVLAGMTDTQYF. The chain links TRBV7-9 to TRBJ2-3; D is perhaps TRBD2 (5 bases). V lost 1 base, J lost 3 bases, and 14 bases lay in between. This CDR3 has 16 residues. Germline CDR1 SEHNR, CDR2 FQNEAQ (reference sequence).

This clonotype was detected ten times or more. This chain links TRBV21-1 with TRBJ2-1; the table's D call of TRBD2 was not tested on the DNA. TRBV21-1 is shown as a pseudogene. CDR3 size: 19 residues. The CDR3 sequence is CASSLGRLAGGPSYNEQFF. The CDR3 nucleotides read TGTGCCAGCAGCTTAGGGAGACTAGCGGGAGGGCCCTCCTACAATGAGCAGTTCTTC.

The chain links TRBV10-3 to TRBJ2-1; TRBD2 is a possible D gene (6 bases). The CDR3 sequence is 14 residues long. Deletions cut 6 bases from V and 8 bases from J, with 17 bases between. CDR1 ENHRY and CDR2 SYGVKD come from the germline V gene. CDR3 in DNA: TGTGCCATCAGGAGGGGACTCACTAGCCATGAGCAGTTCTTC. Its protein is CAIRRGLTSHEQFF.

The chain carries TRBV6-5 and TRBJ2-7; D possibly corresponds to TRBD2 (6 bases). The CDR3 spans 13 residues. From germline, CDR1 is MNHEY and CDR2 SVGAGI. V dropped 2 bases and J dropped 6 bases, with 11 bases sitting between them. This chain's CDR3 is CASSYVGGSEQYF. For the CDR3, the DNA is TGTGCCAGCAGTTACGTTGGGGGGAGCGAGCAGTACTTC.

This clonotype came up a few times. The V and J genes are TRBV7-9 and TRBJ2-1; tentative D call: TRBD2 (5 bases). This CDR3 has 15 amino acids. The V end was cut by 5 bases, the J end by 6 bases, with 17 bases between. Germline V gives CDR1 SEHNR, CDR2 FQNEAQ (reference sequence). This chain's CDR3 is CASSRQTSGSNEQFF. CDR3 sequence (DNA): TGTGCCAGCAGCCGACAAACGTCGGGGTCCAATGAGCAGTTCTTC. The entire variable domain, with the rest obtained from reference TRBV7-9 and TRBJ2-1, is as follows: DTGVSQNPRHKITKRGQNVTFRCDPISEHNRLYWYRQTLGQGPEFLTYFQNEAQLEKSRLLSDRFSAERPKGSFSTLEIQRTEQGDSAMYLCASSRQTSGSNEQFFGPGTRLTVL.

This clonotype was observed a handful of times. The chain employs TRBV3-1 and TRBJ2-5; D gene ambiguous. Germline CDR1 and CDR2: LGHDT and YNNKEL (reference sequence). Trimming pared 4 bases from V and 2 bases from J, leaving 14 bases between. The length of the CDR3 is 15 residues. In DNA, the CDR3 is TGTGCCAGCAGCCCCCAGCCAACACCACAAGAGACCCAGTACTTC. This codes for CASSPQPTPQETQYF.

This chain uses TRBV11-2 with TRBJ2-5; D gene unclear. Germline CDR1 and CDR2: SGHAT and FQNNGV. The CDR3 sequence is 15 residues long. Trimming removed 3 bases at V and 1 base at J, with 12 bases between. The CDR3 reads CASSLNMKFQETQYF. The CDR3 bases are TGTGCCAGCAGCTTGAATATGAAGTTCCAAGAGACCCAGTACTTC.

This clonotype has a count of ten or more. The chain joins TRBV18 to TRBJ2-3; no reliable D call. Germline-derived CDR1 and CDR2 are KGHSH and LQKENI. This CDR3 has 11 amino acids. Deletions cut 7 bases from V and 0 bases from J, with 2 bases between. The CDR3 coding sequence is TGTGCCAGCTTAAGCACAGATACGCAGTATTTT. Its protein is CASLSTDTQYF.

There are many counts of this clonotype. The rearrangement uses TRBV3-1 and TRBJ2-1; 10 positions agree with TRBD2. The V gene end was trimmed by 2 bases and the J gene end by 5 bases; junction bases not matched to a gene: 6. CDR1 is LGHDT, CDR2 YNNKEL, per germline (reference sequence). The CDR3 is made up of 16 amino acids. The CDR3 bases are TGTGCCAGCAGCCAAAACCTAGCGGGGGCCAACAATGAGCAGTTCTTC. Translation gives CASSQNLAGANNEQFF.

Ten or more counts support this clonotype. The chain combines TRBV29-1 with TRBJ2-1, with 14 positions matching TRBD2. Germline V lookup: CDR1 SQVTM, CDR2 ANQGSEA. This CDR3 is built from 14 residues. With 7 bases clipped from V and 8 bases from J, the junction kept 7 bases outside the gene matches. In nucleotides, the CDR3 is TGCAGCGCACGACTAGCGGGGGGGCGGGATGAGCAGTTCTTC. Protein product: CSARLAGGRDEQFF.

The chain couples TRBV2 to TRBJ2-1, with 10 bases aligning to TRBD2. In germline, CDR1 is SNHLY, CDR2 FYNNEI. CDR3 size: 14 residues. V dropped 10 bases and J dropped 7; count of bases not matched to a gene: 10. CDR3 residues: CAITAGGPYNEQFF. The CDR3 coding sequence is TGTGCCATAACAGCGGGGGGGCCGTATAATGAGCAGTTCTTC. Looking up the rest from reference TRBV2 and TRBJ2-1 gives the full variable domain: EPEVTQTPSHQVTQMGQEVILRCVPISNHLYFYWYRQILGQKVEFLVSFYNNEISEKSEIFDDQFSVERPDGSNFTLKIRSTKLEDSAMYFCAITAGGPYNEQFFGPGTRLTVL.

CDR3 bases: TGTGCCAGCAGTCCAGGACAGGGGAGGCCCCTCCACTTT. Translated, it gives CASSPGQGRPLHF. The chain employs TRBV27 and TRBJ1-6; TRBD1 matches at 9 bases. Germline-derived CDR1 and CDR2 are MNHEY and SMNVEV (reference sequence). The CDR3 is 13 amino acids. The V and J ends lost 5 bases and 13 bases, in that order; junction bases with no gene match: 6.

This clonotype was observed at least ten times. V is TRBV6-6 and J is TRBJ1-1; no clear D gene. The V gene's germline CDR1 is MNHNY and CDR2 SVGAGI (reference sequence). V was clipped by 10 bases and J by 5 bases, with 11 bases between them. The CDR3 length is 11 residues. CDR3 region: CAITEGTEAFF. Here the CDR3 DNA reads TGTGCCATCACAGAAGGGACTGAAGCTTTCTTT.

This clonotype was seen many times. This chain links TRBV7-8 with TRBJ2-2; D may correspond to TRBD1 or TRBD2 (5 bases each). The ends were cut back, 4 bases at V and 3 bases at J, with 12 bases in the middle. CDR3 size: 15 residues. Per germline, CDR1 SGHVS and CDR2 FQNEAQ. CDR3 sequence: CASSYSGGYTGELFF. CDR3 DNA sequence: TGTGCCAGCAGCTACTCTGGGGGATACACCGGGGAGCTGTTTTTT.

V usage is TRBV19 and J usage is TRBJ2-7; the match to TRBD2 covers 7 bases. Trimming cost V 2 bases and J 4 bases; bases outside gene matches: 8. The CDR3 has 15 amino acids. The germline V gene encodes CDR1 LNHDA and CDR2 SQIVND (reference sequence). The CDR3 loop reads CASSIREAGSYEQYF. CDR3 sequence (DNA): TGTGCCAGTAGTATACGGGAGGCGGGGAGTTACGAGCAGTACTTC. Looking up the rest from reference TRBV19 and TRBJ2-7 gives the full variable domain: DGGITQSPKYLFRKEGQNVTLSCEQNLNHDAMYWYRQDPGQGLRLIYYSQIVNDFQKGDIAEGYSVSREKKESFPLTVTSAQKNPTAFYLCASSIREAGSYEQYFGPGTRLTVT.

This clonotype came up a few times. This sequence joins TRBV27 and TRBJ1-5; 7 nucleotides agree with TRBD1. CDR1 and CDR2 (germline): MNHEY, SMNVEV (reference sequence). This CDR3 contains 16 residues. V shed 3 bases and J 0 bases; nucleotides not matched to a gene: 5. The CDR3 bases are TGTGCCAGCAGTTTGGGGACAGTCCTTAGCAATCAGCCCCAGCATTTT. Amino acids: CASSLGTVLSNQPQHF.